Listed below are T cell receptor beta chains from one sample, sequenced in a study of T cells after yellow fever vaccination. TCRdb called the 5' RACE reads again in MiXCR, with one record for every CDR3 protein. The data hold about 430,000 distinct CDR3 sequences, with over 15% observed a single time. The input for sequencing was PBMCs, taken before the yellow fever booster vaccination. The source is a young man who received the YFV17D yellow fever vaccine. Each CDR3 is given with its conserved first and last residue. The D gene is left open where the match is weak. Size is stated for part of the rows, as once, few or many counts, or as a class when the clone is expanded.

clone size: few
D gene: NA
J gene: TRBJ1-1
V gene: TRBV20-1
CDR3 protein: CSARSQSPYGAFF
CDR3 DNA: TGCAGTGCTAGATCGCAGTCGCCCTACGGAGCTTTCTTT

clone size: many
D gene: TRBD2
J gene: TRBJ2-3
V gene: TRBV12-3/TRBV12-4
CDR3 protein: CASSAGLLDTQYF
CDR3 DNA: TGTGCCTCCTCAGCGGGGCTATTAGATACGCAGTATTTT

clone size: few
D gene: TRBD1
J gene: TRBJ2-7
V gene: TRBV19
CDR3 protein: CASRAAGTGGYEQYF
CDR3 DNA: TGTGCCAGTAGAGCCGCCGGGACAGGGGGCTACGAGCAGTACTTC

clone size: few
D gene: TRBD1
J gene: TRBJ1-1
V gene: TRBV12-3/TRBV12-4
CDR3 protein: CAGGTGPFTEAFF
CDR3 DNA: TGTGCCGGCGGGACAGGGCCATTCACTGAAGCTTTCTTT

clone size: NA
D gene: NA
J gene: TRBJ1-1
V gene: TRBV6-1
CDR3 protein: CATTRAPMNTEAFF
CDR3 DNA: TGTGCCACCACGCGCGCGCCTATGAACACTGAAGCTTTCTTT

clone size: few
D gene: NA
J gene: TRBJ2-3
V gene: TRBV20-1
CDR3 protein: CSARGGRGFADTQYF
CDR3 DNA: TGCAGTGCTAGAGGGGGACGGGGATTCGCAGATACGCAGTATTTT

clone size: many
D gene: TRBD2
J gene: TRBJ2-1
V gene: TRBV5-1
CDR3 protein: CASSQGTSGVGSYNEQFF
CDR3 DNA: TGCGCCAGCAGCCAGGGGACTAGCGGGGTCGGCTCCTACAATGAGCAGTTCTTC

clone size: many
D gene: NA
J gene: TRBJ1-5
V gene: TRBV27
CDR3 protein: CASSLSGGRRQPQHF
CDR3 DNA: TGTGCCAGCAGTCTCTCCGGAGGGAGGCGTCAGCCCCAGCATTTT

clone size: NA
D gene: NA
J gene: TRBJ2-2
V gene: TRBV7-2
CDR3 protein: CASMRRAVLATGELFF
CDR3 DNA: TGTGCCAGCATGAGACGGGCAGTCCTCGCCACCGGGGAGCTGTTTTTT

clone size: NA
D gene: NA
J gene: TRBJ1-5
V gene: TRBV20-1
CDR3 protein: CSAQGGVQPQHF
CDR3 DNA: TGCAGTGCTCAGGGCGGGGTTCAGCCCCAGCATTTT

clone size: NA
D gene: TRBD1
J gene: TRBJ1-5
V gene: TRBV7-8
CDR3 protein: CASSLIVSGQGLQPQHF
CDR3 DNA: TGTGCCAGCAGCTTAATTGTGTCCGGACAGGGGTTGCAGCCCCAGCATTTT

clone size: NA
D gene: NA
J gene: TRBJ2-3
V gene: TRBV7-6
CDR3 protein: CASAPGVTDTQYF
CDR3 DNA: TGTGCCAGCGCGCCGGGGGTGACAGATACGCAGTATTTT

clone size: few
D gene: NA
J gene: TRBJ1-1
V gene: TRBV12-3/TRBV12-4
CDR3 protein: CASRAGHRNTEAFF
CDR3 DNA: TGTGCCAGCAGGGCGGGACACAGGAACACTGAAGCTTTCTTT

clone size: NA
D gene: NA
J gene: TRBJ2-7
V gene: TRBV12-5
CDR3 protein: CASGFRSLVTGTYEQYF
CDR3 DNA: TGTGCTAGTGGTTTTAGGAGCCTCGTGACAGGAACCTACGAGCAGTACTTC

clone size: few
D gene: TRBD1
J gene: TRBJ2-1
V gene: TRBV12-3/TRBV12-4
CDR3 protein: CASNYRGRENEQFF
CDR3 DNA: TGTGCCAGCAACTACAGGGGGCGCGAAAATGAGCAGTTCTTC

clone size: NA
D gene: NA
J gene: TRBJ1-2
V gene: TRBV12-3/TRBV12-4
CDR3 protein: CASSLEGGAISYTF
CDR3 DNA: TGTGCCAGCAGTTTAGAGGGGGGCGCGATTAGCTACACCTTC

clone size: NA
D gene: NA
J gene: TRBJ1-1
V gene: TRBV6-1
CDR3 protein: CASSEAWGDEAFF
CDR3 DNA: TGTGCCAGCAGTGAAGCTTGGGGAGATGAAGCTTTCTTT

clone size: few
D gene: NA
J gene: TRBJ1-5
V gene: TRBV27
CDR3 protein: CASRPGLINQPQHF
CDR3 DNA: TGTGCCAGCAGACCTGGACTCATTAATCAGCCCCAGCATTTT